Below, 21 T cell receptor beta chains from the same sample are listed, as sequenced in a study of T cells in Graves' hyperthyroidism and ophthalmopathy. TCR beta CDR3 regions were amplified from RNA transcripts. During a first-round RT-PCR of the TCR CDR3, the HTBI primer set was used. Using its own MiXCR run on the multiplex PCR reads, TCRdb lists one record per CDR3 protein. This repertoire shows some 800,000 distinct CDR3 sequences, roughly 40% found once; its top ten account for 7% to 10%. Sequenced: blood. Source of these receptors: a man younger than 35 with Graves' hyperthyroidism.

This clonotype came up many times. The chain employs TRBV20-1 and TRBJ2-7; a weak D match, TRBD1 (6 bases). The V end lost 2 bases, the J end lost 5 bases, and 13 bases lay between the germline ends. Per the germline V gene, CDR1 is DFQATT and CDR2 is SNEGSKA (reference sequence). The CDR3 sequence is 13 residues long. The CDR3 sequence is CSARRDTGNEQYF. The CDR3 DNA is TGCAGTGCTAGAAGGGATACAGGGAACGAGCAGTACTTC.

J is TRBJ1-1 and V is TRBV9; TRBD1 agrees at 8 bases. The V gene end was trimmed by 3 bases and the J gene end by 5 bases; junction bases not matched to a gene: 6. The CDR3 sequence is 14 residues long. The germline gives CDR1 SGDLS, CDR2 YYNGEE. The CDR3 sequence is CASSARQGKTEAFF. The CDR3 nucleotides read TGTGCCAGCAGCGCGCGACAGGGGAAGACTGAAGCTTTCTTT.

This clonotype has at least ten counts. The chain has TRBV10-1 and TRBJ2-7; 8 bases align to TRBD1. The CDR3 consists of 14 residues. Germline CDR1 is WNHNN and CDR2 is SYGVQD (reference sequence). The ends lost 3 bases at V and 5 bases at J; junction bases unmatched: 6. CDR3 protein: CASSEPGQENEQYF. As DNA, the CDR3 is TGCGCCAGCAGTGAACCGGGACAGGAGAACGAGCAGTACTTC.

The genes are TRBV29-1 and TRBJ1-4; unclear D gene. From germline, CDR1 is SQVTM and CDR2 ANQGSEA. CDR3 size: 15 residues. V was trimmed by 8 bases and J by 3 bases, leaving 19 bases between them. The CDR3 bases are TGCAGCCTCGTGGCCCCCTTGGTAGCTAATGAAAAACTGTTTTTT. Residues: CSLVAPLVANEKLFF.

The chain employs TRBV4-1 and TRBJ1-5; 11 bases map to TRBD1. Germline loops: CDR1 MGHRA, CDR2 YSYEKL. The CDR3 totals 15 residues. V dropped 3 bases and J dropped 7; count of bases not matched to a gene: 5. The CDR3 DNA sequence: TGCGCCAGCAGCCAGGGGACAGGGGGATGGCAGCCCCAGCATTTT. This sequence encodes CASSQGTGGWQPQHF.

J is TRBJ2-5 and V is TRBV19; the D call may be TRBD1 or TRBD2 (5 bases each). Trimming cost V 7 bases and J 11 bases, with 23 bases left between them. The CDR3 runs to 14 residues. CDR1 LNHDA and CDR2 SQIVND come from the germline V gene (reference sequence). The CDR3 DNA follows: TGTGCCAGTACCACTAGGGGTGGAAGCGCGGCTCAGTACTTC. Protein product: CASTTRGGSAAQYF.

The genes are TRBV20-1 and TRBJ2-7, with 7 bases aligning to TRBD2. Germline CDR1 DFQATT, CDR2 SNEGSKA (reference sequence). Unmatched junction bases numbered 10, after V lost 6 bases and J lost 2 bases. CDR3 size: 14 residues. The DNA for the CDR3 is TGCAGTGCCCACCGCCTAGCGGCTACCTACGAGCAGTACTTC. Encoded protein: CSAHRLAATYEQYF.

On this clonotype: A much larger clonotype is one base distant, so this may be a read error. CDR3 nucleotide sequence: TGTGCCAGCAGCGACAGTTTGGACTATAGCTACACCTTC. Protein sequence: CASSDSLDYSYTF. J is TRBJ1-2 and V is TRBV7-9; D perhaps matches TRBD1 (5 bases). Per germline, CDR1 SEHNR and CDR2 FQNEAQ (reference sequence). The CDR3 consists of 13 residues. The variable domain in full, with the rest retrieved from reference TRBV7-9 and TRBJ1-2, is DTGVSQNPRHKITKRGQNVTFRCDPISEHNRLYWYRQTLGQGPEFLTYFQNEAQLEKSRLLSDRFSAERPKGSFSTLEIQRTEQGDSAMYLCASSDSLDYSYTFGSGTRLTVV.

This clonotype was seen many times. CDR3 sequence reads: CSVGQGRETQYF. CDR3 in DNA: TGCAGCGTGGGTCAGGGGCGCGAGACCCAGTACTTC. J is TRBJ2-5 and V is TRBV29-1; TRBD1 is a possible D gene (6 bases). The germline CDR1 and CDR2 sequences are SQVTM and ANQGSEA. V lost 6 bases and J 5 bases, leaving 13 bases between the germline ends. CDR3 length equals 12 residues.

This clonotype appeared a single time. The chain links TRBV10-3 to TRBJ2-5; tentative D call: TRBD2 (5 bases). CDR3 length: 13 residues. Per the germline V gene, CDR1 is ENHRY and CDR2 is SYGVKD. The V and J ends lost 10 bases and 7 bases respectively, with 19 bases between them. This CDR3 is CASRSADVGTQYF. In nucleotides, the CDR3 is TGTGCCAGCAGGTCAGCGGACGTAGGGACCCAGTACTTC.

The rearrangement uses TRBV7-3 and TRBJ1-1, with TRBD1 identical over 9 bases. This CDR3 region has 15 residues. In germline, CDR1 is SGHTA, CDR2 FQGTGA. Unmatched junction bases numbered 8, after V lost 3 bases and J lost 6 bases. The CDR3 is CASSLFAGQGPEAFF. The DNA for the CDR3 is TGTGCCAGCAGCTTGTTTGCGGGACAGGGCCCTGAAGCTTTCTTT.

The V and J genes are TRBV2 and TRBJ2-7; possible D gene TRBD2, 5 bases. The V end was cut by 2 bases, the J end by 4 bases, with 12 bases between. Germline V gene data show CDR1 as SNHLY and CDR2 as FYNNEI. The CDR3 sequence is 14 residues long. The CDR3 bases are TGTGCCAGCAGTGAACCCGGGAACGGGTACGAGCAGTACTTC. Translated: CASSEPGNGYEQYF.

V usage is TRBV15 and J usage is TRBJ2-5, with D perhaps matching TRBD2 (6 bases). This CDR3 spans 16 amino acids. Germline V gene data show CDR1 as LNHNV and CDR2 as YYDKDF (reference sequence). Trimming took off 0 bases at V and 5 bases at J, with 16 bases between the two ends. The CDR3 protein is CATSRDRALEGETQYF. The CDR3 region has the DNA TGTGCCACCAGCAGAGACAGGGCCTTGGAGGGGGAGACCCAGTACTTC.

A few counts support this clonotype. The gene calls are TRBV11-1 and TRBJ2-7, with D unresolved. The CDR3 consists of 15 residues. V lost 6 bases and J lost 4, with 19 bases in between. CDR1 is SGHAT, CDR2 FQDESV, per germline (reference sequence). The CDR3 DNA reads TGTGCCAGCAGTCCCGGGTCCTGGCGAGAATACGAGCAGTACTTC. Protein product: CASSPGSWREYEQYF.

The sample holds a few counts of this clonotype. The V and J genes are TRBV14 and TRBJ2-7, with D hard to call. This CDR3 has 13 residues. Trimming left V 0 bases short and J 4 bases short, with 7 bases between. The germline gives CDR1 SGHDN, CDR2 FVKESK. CDR3 amino acids: CASSQEGGYEQYF. CDR3 bases: TGTGCCAGCAGCCAAGAGGGCGGATACGAGCAGTACTTC.

The V call is TRBV20-1, the J call TRBJ2-2; maybe TRBD2 (6 bases). Germline V gives CDR1 DFQATT, CDR2 SNEGSKA (reference sequence). The CDR3 has 17 residues. Trimming took 6 bases from V and 1 from J, leaving 21 bases between them. The DNA for the CDR3 is TGCAGTGCCAACGGGTGGAACGGGAGTAGGAACACCGGGGAGCTGTTTTTT. Its protein product is CSANGWNGSRNTGELFF.

The gene calls are TRBV5-1 and TRBJ2-5; weak D call: TRBD2 (6 bases). Germline CDR1 and CDR2: SGHRS and YFSETQ. V lost 3 bases and J lost 2, with 14 bases in between. The CDR3 runs to 15 residues. The CDR3 spells CASSSGSGWQETQYF. In DNA, the CDR3 is TGCGCCAGCAGCTCTGGGAGCGGGTGGCAAGAGACCCAGTACTTC.

This clonotype has just a few counts. This sequence joins TRBV9 and TRBJ2-5; D gene uncertain. Per germline, CDR1 SGDLS and CDR2 YYNGEE. V shed 6 bases and J shed 0 bases, with 15 bases lying between them. The CDR3 sequence is 15 residues long. Written as DNA, the CDR3 is TGTGCCAGCACCCGGACCGCTTGGTACCAAGAGACCCAGTACTTC. The encoded protein is CASTRTAWYQETQYF.

This rearrangement joins TRBV6-6 to TRBJ2-5, with a weak D call TRBD2 (5 bases). CDR3 length: 13 amino acids. Trimming pared 6 bases from V and 1 base from J, leaving 9 bases between. Germline V gives CDR1 MNHNY, CDR2 SVGAGI (reference sequence). CDR3 DNA sequence: TGTGCCAGCAGACTAGACCTCCAAGAGACCCAGTACTTC. Translating gives CASRLDLQETQYF.

The rearrangement uses TRBV12-3 or TRBV12-4 and TRBJ2-7; possible D gene TRBD2, 6 bases. The V end lost 1 base, the J end lost 6 bases, and 13 bases lay between the germline ends. CDR3 size: 14 residues. The CDR3 loop reads CASSLVENGSEQYF. The CDR3 region has the DNA TGTGCCAGCAGTTTAGTGGAGAACGGGAGCGAGCAGTACTTC.

In the case of this clonotype: One junction end disagrees with the germline gene, perhaps due to a read error. This chain joins TRBV5-4 and TRBJ1-5, with D unresolved. Germline V gene sequence: CDR1 SGHNT, CDR2 YYREEE (reference sequence). CDR3 length equals 14 residues. The CDR3: CASSPVIMNQPPHF. The CDR3 bases are TGTGCCAGCAGCCCAGTCATAATGAATCAGCCCCCGCATTTT.